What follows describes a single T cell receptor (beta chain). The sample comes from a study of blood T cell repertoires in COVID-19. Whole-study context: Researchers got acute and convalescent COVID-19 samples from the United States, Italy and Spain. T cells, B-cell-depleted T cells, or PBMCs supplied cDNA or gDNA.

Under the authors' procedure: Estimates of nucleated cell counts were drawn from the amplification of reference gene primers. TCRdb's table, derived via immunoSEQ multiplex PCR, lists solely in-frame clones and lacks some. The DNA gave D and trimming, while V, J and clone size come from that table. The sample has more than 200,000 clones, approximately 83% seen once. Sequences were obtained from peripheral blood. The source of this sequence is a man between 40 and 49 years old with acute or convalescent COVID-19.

The CDR3 DNA sequence: TGTGCCAGCAGCCCAGATGCCTCCTTCAGGGGATGGAACTATGGCTACACCTTC. This encodes CASSPDASFRGWNYGYTF. The chain has TRBV7-9 and TRBJ1-2; TRBD1 is a possible D gene (6 bases). V was clipped by 5 bases and J by 2 bases, with 24 bases between them. The CDR3 totals 18 residues. Germline V CDR1 and CDR2: SEHNR, FQNEAQ (reference sequence).